This T cell receptor (beta chain) came from a study of regulatory T cells in long-lasting Graves disease. Study-wide results and limits: It was in persistent disease that TRBV28, TRBJ1-2 and TRBJ2-5 were favored.

The authors built TCR beta libraries using iRepertoire HTBI primers and Arm-PCR of CDR3 regions. Via MiXCR, TCRdb re-called the multiplex PCR reads, giving one row per CDR3 protein. The sample has 350,000 to 500,000 distinct CDR3 sequences; over 20% are singletons. This clonotype was counted many times. What it recognizes is unknown. The CDR3 covers 12 residues. The V gene's germline CDR1 is SGDLS and CDR2 YYNGEE. V dropped 3 bases and J dropped 6 bases, with 9 bases sitting between them. Time point given: persistent/refractory GD, antithyroid drugs over 5 years with positive TRAb. Extracted PBMC RNA gave rise to the TCR library.

This sample comprised peripheral blood mononuclear cells (PBMCs), obtained when the disease was refractory, from a patient treated with antithyroid drugs. This chain uses TRBV9 with TRBJ1-2; D call uncertain. The sequence derives from a female donor with Graves disease. The CDR3 nucleotides read TGTGCCAGCAGCGCAGCTCGGGATGGCTACACCTTC. As protein: CASSAARDGYTF.